This T cell receptor (beta chain) was identified in a study of T-cell memory formation after mild COVID-19. In the study overall: TCR clusters showed largely donor specificity.

A note on this clonotype: Its target is not known.

Amplification by 5'RACE using constant-segment primers produced TCR alpha and TCR beta cDNA libraries that carried sample barcodes and UMIs. TCRdb reanalysed the 5' RACE reads using MiXCR and keeps one entry per CDR3 protein. Here the sample spans fewer than 400,000 distinct CDR3 sequences, over 10% being singletons. Notes on the study in general: Some SARS-CoV-2-responding clones were already detected in memory before infection. CM and EM subsets held most contracting CD4+ clones; EMRA held CD8+ ones.

V lost 5 bases to trimming and J lost 12 bases; unmatched junction nucleotides: 13. The germline V gene has CDR1 GTSNPN and CDR2 SVGIG (reference sequence). The CDR3 loop spans 14 amino acids. Sequenced material: PBMCs or a T cell subset sorted from them (not recorded which). The chain uses TRBV30 and TRBJ2-1, with 10 bases that match TRBD1. This receptor was taken from a young man who had mild COVID-19 (a few samples of this study predate the infection). Cell type and time point are not known. The CDR3 DNA reads as TGTGCCTGGGGCGGGACAGGGGCCCACTTCGGGCAGTTCTTC. This encodes CAWGGTGAHFGQFF. Complete variable domain (other parts from reference TRBV30 and TRBJ2-1): SQTIHQWPATLVQPVGSPLSLECTVEGTSNPNLYWYRQAAGRGLQLLFYSVGIGQISSEVPQNLSASRPQDRQFILSSKKLLLSDSGFYLCAWGGTGAHFGQFFGPGTRLTVL.